This T cell receptor beta chain is from a study of blood T cell repertoires in COVID-19. After removal of 5 bases from V and 0 bases from J, the junction contained 5 bases not matched to a gene. Germline CDR1 SGHVS, CDR2 FNYEAQ. The CDR3 runs to 16 residues. Produced via immunoSEQ multiplex PCR; TCRdb's table is partial and in-frame only. Of 60,000 to 85,000 clones in the sample, 70% to 90% were seen once. This clonotype was sampled from a man aged 45 to 65 with active COVID-19. V gene TRBV7-6 combines with J gene TRBJ2-3; TRBD2 matches at 10 bases. The sequencing sample was made of peripheral blood. The chain's CDR3 is CASSRGLAASTDTQYF. CDR3 sequence (DNA): TGTGCCAGCAGCCGAGGACTAGCGGCTAGCACAGATACGCAGTATTTT.